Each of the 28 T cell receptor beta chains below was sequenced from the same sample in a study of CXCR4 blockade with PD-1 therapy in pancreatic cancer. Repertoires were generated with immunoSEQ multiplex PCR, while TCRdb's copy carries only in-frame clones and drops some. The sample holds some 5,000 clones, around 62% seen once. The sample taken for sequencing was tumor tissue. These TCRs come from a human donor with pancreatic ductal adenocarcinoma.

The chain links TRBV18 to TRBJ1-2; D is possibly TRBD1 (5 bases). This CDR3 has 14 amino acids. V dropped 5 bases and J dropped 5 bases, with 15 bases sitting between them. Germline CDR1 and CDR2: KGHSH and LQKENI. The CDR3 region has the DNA TGTGCCAGCTCATCCTGGGACGGGAATTATGGCTACACCTTC. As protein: CASSSWDGNYGYTF.

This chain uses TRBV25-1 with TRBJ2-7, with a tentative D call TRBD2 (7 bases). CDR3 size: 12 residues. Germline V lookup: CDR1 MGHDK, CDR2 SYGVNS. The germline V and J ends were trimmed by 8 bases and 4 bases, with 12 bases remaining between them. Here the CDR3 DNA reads TGTGCCAGCGGAAGCGGGACATACGAGCAGTACTTC. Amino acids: CASGSGTYEQYF.

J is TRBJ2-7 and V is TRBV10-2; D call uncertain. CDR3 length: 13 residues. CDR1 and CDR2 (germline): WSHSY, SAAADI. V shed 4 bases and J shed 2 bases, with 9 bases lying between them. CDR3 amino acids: CASSVAGTYEQYF. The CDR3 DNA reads TGCGCCAGCAGTGTAGCCGGCACCTACGAGCAGTACTTC.

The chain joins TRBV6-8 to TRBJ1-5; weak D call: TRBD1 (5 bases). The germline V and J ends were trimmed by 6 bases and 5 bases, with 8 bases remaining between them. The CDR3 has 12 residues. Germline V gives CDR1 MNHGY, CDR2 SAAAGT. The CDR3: CASSDSYQPQHF. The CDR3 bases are TGTGCCAGCAGCGACAGTTATCAGCCCCAGCATTTT.

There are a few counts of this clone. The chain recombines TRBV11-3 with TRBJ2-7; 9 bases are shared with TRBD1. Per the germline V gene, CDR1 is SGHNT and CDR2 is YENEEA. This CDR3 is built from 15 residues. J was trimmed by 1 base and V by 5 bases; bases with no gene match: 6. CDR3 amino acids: CASSLPTGGSYEQYF. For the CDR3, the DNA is TGTGCCAGCAGCCTCCCGACAGGGGGGTCCTACGAGCAGTACTTC.

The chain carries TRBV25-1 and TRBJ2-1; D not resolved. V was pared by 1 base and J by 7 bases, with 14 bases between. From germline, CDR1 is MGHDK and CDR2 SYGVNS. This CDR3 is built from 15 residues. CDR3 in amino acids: CASSESGRVGNEQFF. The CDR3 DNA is TGTGCCAGCAGTGAATCGGGCCGAGTGGGAAATGAGCAGTTCTTC.

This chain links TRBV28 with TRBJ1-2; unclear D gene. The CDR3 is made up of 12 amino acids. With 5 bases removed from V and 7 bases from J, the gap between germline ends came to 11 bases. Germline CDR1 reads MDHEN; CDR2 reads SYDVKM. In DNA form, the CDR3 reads TGTGCCAGCAGTGCCTCCATGGGTGGCTACACCTTC. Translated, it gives CASSASMGGYTF.

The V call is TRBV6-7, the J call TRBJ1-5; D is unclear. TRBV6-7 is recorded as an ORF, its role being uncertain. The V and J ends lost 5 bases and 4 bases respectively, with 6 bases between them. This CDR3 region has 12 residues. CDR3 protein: CASSPGNQPQHF. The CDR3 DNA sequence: TGTGCCAGCAGTCCGGGGAATCAGCCCCAGCATTTT.

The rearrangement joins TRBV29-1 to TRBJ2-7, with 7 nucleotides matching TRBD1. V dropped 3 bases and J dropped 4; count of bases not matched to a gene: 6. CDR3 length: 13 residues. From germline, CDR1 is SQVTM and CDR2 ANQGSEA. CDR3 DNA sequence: TGCAGCGTTGACTGGGCAGGGGGTTACGAGCAGTACTTC. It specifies CSVDWAGGYEQYF.

CDR3 DNA sequence: TGTGCCAGCAGGACTACCACAGATACGCAGTATTTT. Translated: CASRTTTDTQYF. This chain links TRBV6-8 with TRBJ2-3; perhaps TRBD2 as D (5 bases). V was clipped by 6 bases and J by 2 bases, with 6 bases between them. This CDR3 comprises 12 residues. Per germline, CDR1 MNHGY and CDR2 SAAAGT.

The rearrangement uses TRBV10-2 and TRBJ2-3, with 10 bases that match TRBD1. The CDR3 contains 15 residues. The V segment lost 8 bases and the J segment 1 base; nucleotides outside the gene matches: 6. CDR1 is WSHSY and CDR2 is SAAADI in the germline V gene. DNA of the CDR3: TGCGCCAGCGATGCCGGGACAGGGGGCACAGATACGCAGTATTTT. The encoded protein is CASDAGTGGTDTQYF.

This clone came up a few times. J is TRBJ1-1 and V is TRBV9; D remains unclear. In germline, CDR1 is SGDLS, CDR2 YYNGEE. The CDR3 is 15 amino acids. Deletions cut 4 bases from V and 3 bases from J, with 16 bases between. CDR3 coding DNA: TGTGCCAGCAGCCCCCGAGATGGTGGCGACACTGAAGCTTTCTTT. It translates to CASSPRDGGDTEAFF.

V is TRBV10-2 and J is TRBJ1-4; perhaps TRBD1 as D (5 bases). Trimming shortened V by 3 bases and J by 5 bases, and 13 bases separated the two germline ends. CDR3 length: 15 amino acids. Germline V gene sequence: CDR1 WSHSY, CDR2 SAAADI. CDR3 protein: CASSEHGRANEKLFF. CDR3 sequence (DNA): TGCGCCAGCAGTGAACACGGCAGGGCGAATGAAAAACTGTTTTTT.

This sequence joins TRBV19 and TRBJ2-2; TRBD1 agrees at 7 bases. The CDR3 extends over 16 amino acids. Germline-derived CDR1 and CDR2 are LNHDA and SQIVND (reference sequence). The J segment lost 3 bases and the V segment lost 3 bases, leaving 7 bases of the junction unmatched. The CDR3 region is CASSITRQGDTGELFF. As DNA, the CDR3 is TGTGCCAGTAGTATTACTAGACAGGGTGACACCGGGGAGCTGTTTTTT. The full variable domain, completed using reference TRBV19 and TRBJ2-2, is DGGITQSPKYLFRKEGQNVTLSCEQNLNHDAMYWYRQDPGQGLRLIYYSQIVNDFQKGDIAEGYSVSREKKESFPLTVTSAQKNPTAFYLCASSITRQGDTGELFFGEGSRLTVL.

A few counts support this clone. Written as DNA, the CDR3 is TGTGCCTGGAGCCCGGGACAGGGGTGGTATTTT. Its translation: CAWSPGQGWYF. This sequence joins TRBV30 and TRBJ2-3; TRBD1 aligns across 10 bases. The CDR3 runs 11 residues. V was pared by 3 bases and J by 14 bases, with 5 bases of the junction left unmatched. Looked up from germline, CDR1 is GTSNPN and CDR2 is SVGIG (reference sequence).

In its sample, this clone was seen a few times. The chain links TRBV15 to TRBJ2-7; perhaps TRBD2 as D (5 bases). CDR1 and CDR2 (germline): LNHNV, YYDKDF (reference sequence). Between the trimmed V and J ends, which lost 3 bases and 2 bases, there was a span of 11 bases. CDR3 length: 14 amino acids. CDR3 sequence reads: CATSSSDGTYEQYF. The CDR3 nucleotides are TGTGCCACCAGCAGTAGCGACGGAACCTACGAGCAGTACTTC.

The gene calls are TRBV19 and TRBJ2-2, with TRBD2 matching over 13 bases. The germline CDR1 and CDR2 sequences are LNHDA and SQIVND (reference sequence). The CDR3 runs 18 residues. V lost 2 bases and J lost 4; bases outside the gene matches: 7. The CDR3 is CASSIRGLAGKSTGELFF. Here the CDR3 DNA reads TGTGCCAGTAGTATAAGGGGACTAGCGGGAAAAAGCACCGGGGAGCTGTTTTTT.

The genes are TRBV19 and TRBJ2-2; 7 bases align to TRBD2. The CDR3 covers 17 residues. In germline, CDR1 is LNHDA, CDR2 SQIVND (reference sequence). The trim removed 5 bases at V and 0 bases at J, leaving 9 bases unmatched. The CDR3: CASSYRSGAANTGELFF. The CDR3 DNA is TGTGCCAGTAGTTATAGAAGCGGGGCAGCGAACACCGGGGAGCTGTTTTTT. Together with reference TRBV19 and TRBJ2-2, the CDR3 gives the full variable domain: DGGITQSPKYLFRKEGQNVTLSCEQNLNHDAMYWYRQDPGQGLRLIYYSQIVNDFQKGDIAEGYSVSREKKESFPLTVTSAQKNPTAFYLCASSYRSGAANTGELFFGEGSRLTVL.

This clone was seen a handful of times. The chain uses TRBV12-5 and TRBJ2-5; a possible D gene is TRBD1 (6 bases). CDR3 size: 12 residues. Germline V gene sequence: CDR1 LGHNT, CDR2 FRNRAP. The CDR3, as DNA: TGTGCCAGTACGGGACACGGAGAGACCCAGTACTTC. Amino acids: CASTGHGETQYF. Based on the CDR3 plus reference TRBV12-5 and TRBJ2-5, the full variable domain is DARVTQTPRHKVTEMGQEVTMRCQPILGHNTVFWYRQTMMQGLELLAYFRNRAPLDDSGMPKDRFSAEMPDATLATLKIQPSEPRDSAVYFCASTGHGETQYFGPGTRLLVL.

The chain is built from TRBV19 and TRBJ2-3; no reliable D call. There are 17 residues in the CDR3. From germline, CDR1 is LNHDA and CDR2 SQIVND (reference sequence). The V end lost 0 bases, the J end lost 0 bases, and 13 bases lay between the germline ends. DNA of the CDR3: TGTGCCAGTAGTATAGAAGGGTATTTCACTAGCACAGATACGCAGTATTTT. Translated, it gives CASSIEGYFTSTDTQYF.

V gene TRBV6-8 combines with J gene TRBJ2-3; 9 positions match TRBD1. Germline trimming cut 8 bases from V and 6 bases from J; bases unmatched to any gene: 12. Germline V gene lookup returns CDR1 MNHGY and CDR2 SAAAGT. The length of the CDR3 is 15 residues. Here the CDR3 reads CASERQGGVFDTQYF. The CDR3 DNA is TGTGCCAGCGAGAGACAGGGGGGAGTTTTCGATACGCAGTATTTT.

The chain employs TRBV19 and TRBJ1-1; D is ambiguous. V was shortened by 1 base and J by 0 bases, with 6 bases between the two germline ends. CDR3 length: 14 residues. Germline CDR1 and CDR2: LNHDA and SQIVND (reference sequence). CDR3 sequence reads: CASSIGTLNTEAFF. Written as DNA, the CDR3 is TGTGCCAGTAGTATAGGGACGTTGAACACTGAAGCTTTCTTT.

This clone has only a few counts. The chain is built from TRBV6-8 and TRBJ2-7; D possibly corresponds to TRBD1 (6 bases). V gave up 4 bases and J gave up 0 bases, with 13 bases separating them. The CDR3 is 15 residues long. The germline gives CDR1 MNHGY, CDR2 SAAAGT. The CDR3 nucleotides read TGTGCCAGCAGTTCCAACCGGGACAACTCCTACGAGCAGTACTTC. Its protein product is CASSSNRDNSYEQYF.

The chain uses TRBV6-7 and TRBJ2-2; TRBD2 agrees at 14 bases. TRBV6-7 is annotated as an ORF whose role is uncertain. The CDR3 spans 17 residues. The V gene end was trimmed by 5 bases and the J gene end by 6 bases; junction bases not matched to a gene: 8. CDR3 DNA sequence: TGTGCCAGCAGTCCAGTGGGACTAGCGGGAGTCCCCGGGGAGCTGTTTTTT. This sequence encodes CASSPVGLAGVPGELFF.

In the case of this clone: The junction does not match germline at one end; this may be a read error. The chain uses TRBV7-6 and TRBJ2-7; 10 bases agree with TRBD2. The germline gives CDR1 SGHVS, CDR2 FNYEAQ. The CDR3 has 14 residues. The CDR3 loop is CASSVAGGPYEQYF. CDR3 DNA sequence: TGTGCCAGCAGCGTAGCGGGAGGCCCCTACGAGCAGTACTTC. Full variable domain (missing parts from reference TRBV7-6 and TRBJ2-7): GAGVSQSPRYKVTKRGQDVALRCDPISGHVSLYWYRQALGQGPEFLTYFNYEAQQDKSGLPNDRFSAERPEGSISTLTIQRTEQRDSAMYRCASSVAGGPYEQYFGPGTRLTVT.

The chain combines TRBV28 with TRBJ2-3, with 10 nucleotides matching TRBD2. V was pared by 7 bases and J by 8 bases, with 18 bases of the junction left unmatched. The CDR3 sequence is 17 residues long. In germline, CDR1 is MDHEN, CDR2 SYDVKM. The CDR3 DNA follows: TGTGCCAGCACCCTTGGGGTAAAAGCGGGAGGGGTCGGTACGCAGTATTTT. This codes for CASTLGVKAGGVGTQYF.

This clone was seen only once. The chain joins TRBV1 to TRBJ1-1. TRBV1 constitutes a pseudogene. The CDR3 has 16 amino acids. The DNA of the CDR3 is TGCGCCAGCAGCCCCTTAGGTGGGGGGCAGAACACTGAAGCTTTCTTT. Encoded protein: CASSPLGGGQNTEAFF.

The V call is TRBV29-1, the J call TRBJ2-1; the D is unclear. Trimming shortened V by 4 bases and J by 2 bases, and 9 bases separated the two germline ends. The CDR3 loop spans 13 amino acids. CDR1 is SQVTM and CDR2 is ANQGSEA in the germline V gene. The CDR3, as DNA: TGCAGCGTTGCCGGGCGCACCTACAATGAGCAGTTCTTC. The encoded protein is CSVAGRTYNEQFF.